The source of this T cell receptor beta chain is a study of memory CD4+ T cells and cytomegalovirus serostatus. V lost 7 bases, J lost 8 bases, and 17 bases lay in between. This CDR3 contains 13 residues. CDR1 is SNHLY and CDR2 is FYNNEI in the germline V gene. This clone showed up just once. Its target is unknown. Study-wide results and limits: CMV serostatus prediction reached median AUC approximately 0.95, or 0.91 with US-trained model. About 40% of the roughly 160 known CMV-associated TCRbeta sequences appeared in CD4+ memory.

Original methodology: Out-of-frame sequences were removed, leaving 2,000,000 or so distinct TCRbeta sequences. Clones were sequenced by immunoSEQ multiplex PCR, and TCRdb holds only the in-frame ones, with some missing. V and J calls and clone size are given by that table; D and trimming were obtained from the DNA. The sample consists of just under 65,000 clones, approximately 80% of them appearing once. Single viable CD3+CD4+CD8-CD45RO+ cells were sorted as the memory CD4+ T cells. The sample taken for sequencing was memory CD4+ T cells from blood. This clonotype was sampled from an adult in good health and CMV-seronegative. The chain is built from TRBV2 and TRBJ1-2; the D gene is possibly TRBD1 (5 bases). DNA for the CDR3: TGTGCCAGCACCTGGGACGCTTCCAGGGGCTACACCTTC. It specifies CASTWDASRGYTF.